This T cell receptor (beta chain) appears in the sequencing data of a study of blood T cell repertoires in COVID-19. About the study: The samples span acute and convalescent COVID-19 from the United States, Italy and Spain. Sources were T cells, B-cell-depleted T cells, or PBMCs; the material itself was cDNA or gDNA.

V was trimmed by 1 base and J by 8 bases, leaving 15 bases between them. The CDR3 contains 14 residues. CDR1 SGDLS and CDR2 YYNGEE come from the germline V gene. In the study's own analysis: Estimates of nucleated cell counts were drawn from the amplification of reference gene primers. Some clones are missing from TCRdb's copy, which holds only in-frame ones; the method was immunoSEQ multiplex PCR. The DNA gave D and trimming, while V, J and clone size come from that table. The table shows 50,000 or so clones, with about four fifths occurring only once. This clone has only a few counts. This receptor was taken from a man aged 40-55 years with acute or convalescent COVID-19. The sample taken for sequencing was peripheral blood. V usage is TRBV9 and J usage is TRBJ1-2; no clear D. CDR3 protein: CASSVSRTSGGYTF. In nucleotides, the CDR3 is TGTGCCAGCAGCGTATCCCGAACCTCGGGGGGCTACACCTTC.